Below are 3 T cell receptor beta chains sequenced from a single sample in a study of cytomegalovirus exposure and HLA in healthy donors. Primers for the PCR totalled 60 Vbeta and 13 Jbeta. This table comes from immunoSEQ multiplex PCR, and its TCRdb copy is limited to in-frame clones, with some not included. The table lists around 130,000 clones, around 67% of them singletons. Sequencing used PBMCs. The source of these receptors is a woman between 40 and 55 years old in good health and CMV-seropositive.

This clone was counted between two and nine times. The chain combines TRBV2 with TRBJ2-7; D may be TRBD1 (6 bases). V lost 7 bases to trimming and J lost 3 bases, with 7 bases between them. Germline values: CDR1 SNHLY, CDR2 FYNNEI. The CDR3 spans 11 residues. The CDR3 reads CASTGVYEQYF. The CDR3 region has the DNA TGTGCCAGCACAGGGGTCTACGAGCAGTACTTC.

The rearrangement links TRBV29-1 to TRBJ1-2; D perhaps matches TRBD1 (6 bases). Trimming pared 4 bases from V and 3 bases from J, leaving 15 bases between. CDR1 and CDR2 from the germline V gene are SQVTM and ANQGSEA. CDR3 length: 14 amino acids. The CDR3 reads CSVVGRDTYYGYTF. DNA of the CDR3: TGCAGCGTTGTCGGTAGGGACACCTACTATGGCTACACCTTC.

This chain connects TRBV5-1 to TRBJ1-3; TRBD1 agrees at 7 bases. The CDR3 is made up of 16 amino acids. Germline V gives CDR1 SGHRS, CDR2 YFSETQ. The junction had 7 bases not matched to a gene; V was cut back by 4 bases and J by 0 bases. The CDR3 DNA reads as TGCGCCAGCAGCGCCGGACAGGTCAACTCTGGAAACACCATATATTTT. Encoded protein: CASSAGQVNSGNTIYF.